This passage covers 18 T cell receptor beta chains from one sample sequenced in a study of beta chain features in type 1 diabetes (dated by TCRdb to 2017 to 2018). The library was obtained by the immunoSEQ multiplex PCR assay. The entire amount of isolated RNA was reverse transcribed using the High Capacity cDNA Reverse Transcription Kit, so the sequenced TCRB transcripts were expressed ones. TCRdb stores this immuneACCESS table with in-frame sequences only. Part of the clones is absent; in the studies checked, under half of the shortfall reflects unresolved V genes, and no reason is known for the rest. The sample includes hundreds of thousands of clones, with around 15% observed a single time. The leading ten clones occupy just under 0.04% of the sample. Beyond this particular receptor, the publication reports: In all four CD4+ subsets, TCRB CDR3 length was moderately but significantly shorter in type 1 diabetes patients.

No antigens are known for them. Sequenced sample: naive CD4+ T cells from blood. The meaning of the sample's cell subset or site label: true naive CD4+ T cells. The receptor set was obtained from a young man with type 1 diabetes.

The V and J genes are TRBV9 and TRBJ2-3, with D perhaps given as TRBD1 or TRBD2 (5 bases each). This CDR3 has 16 residues. Trimming pared 0 bases from V and 2 bases from J, leaving 13 bases between. The germline CDR1 and CDR2 sequences are SGDLS and YYNGEE. CDR3 protein: CASSVGSGPITDTQYF. In DNA form, the CDR3 reads TGTGCCAGCAGCGTAGGTTCGGGGCCCATCACAGATACGCAGTATTTT.

This clone was found a few times. This CDR3 reads CASSRVAGNTGELFF. The CDR3 nucleotides are TGCGCCAGCAGCCGCGTGGCCGGGAACACCGGGGAGCTGTTTTTT. The rearrangement links TRBV4-1 to TRBJ2-2; D is unclear. Germline V gene lookup returns CDR1 MGHRA and CDR2 YSYEKL. The ends were cut back, 4 bases at V and 1 base at J, with 10 bases in the middle. This CDR3 comprises 15 residues.

A few counts support this clone. The J gene is TRBJ1-1, the V gene TRBV5-4; possibly TRBD1 for D (5 bases). Trimming removed 2 bases from V and 10 bases from J, with 12 bases in between. CDR3 length: 12 amino acids. The germline V gene encodes CDR1 SGHNT and CDR2 YYREEE (reference sequence). The CDR3, as DNA: TGTGCCAGCAGCTTCCAGGGATCTTTAGCTTTCTTT. This sequence encodes CASSFQGSLAFF.

This clone was seen a handful of times. J is TRBJ2-1 and V is TRBV18; D is unresolved. The V end lost 1 base, the J end lost 5 bases, and 6 bases lay between the germline ends. Per the germline V gene, CDR1 is KGHSH and CDR2 is LQKENI. This CDR3 is 13 amino acids long. The CDR3 loop reads CASSPQENNEQFF. Here the CDR3 DNA reads TGTGCCAGCTCACCACAAGAGAACAATGAGCAGTTCTTC.

The chain uses TRBV14 and TRBJ2-7, with TRBD2 as a possible D gene (6 bases). The V gene's germline CDR1 is SGHDN and CDR2 FVKESK. V was trimmed by 1 base and J by 0 bases, leaving 16 bases between them. This CDR3 spans 17 amino acids. The CDR3 loop is CASSQGLRGKSSYEQYF. The CDR3 DNA follows: TGTGCCAGCAGCCAAGGTCTTCGCGGGAAAAGCTCCTACGAGCAGTACTTC. The complete variable domain, with remaining parts taken from reference TRBV14 and TRBJ2-7, reads EAGVTQFPSHSVIEKGQTVTLRCDPISGHDNLYWYRRVMGKEIKFLLHFVKESKQDESGMPNNRFLAERTGGTYSTLKVQPAELEDSGVYFCASSQGLRGKSSYEQYFGPGTRLTVT.

In its sample, this clone was seen a few times. The sample holds other DNA sequences that translate to the same CDR3. The chain combines TRBV29-1 with TRBJ2-1, with 9 bases fitting TRBD2. Per germline, CDR1 SQVTM and CDR2 ANQGSEA. The junction had 5 bases not matched to a gene; V was cut back by 4 bases and J by 7 bases. CDR3 length: 13 amino acids. The CDR3 coding sequence is TGCAGCGTTGCCGGGACTAGCTATAATGAGCAGTTCTTC. Translation: CSVAGTSYNEQFF.

The V gene is TRBV4-1, the J gene TRBJ2-2; D not resolved. Germline CDR1 MGHRA, CDR2 YSYEKL. This CDR3 has 16 amino acids. The V end was cut by 6 bases, the J end by 0 bases, with 14 bases between. The CDR3 nucleotides read TGCGCCAGCAGAGGCTATACGGGCCCGAACACCGGGGAGCTGTTTTTT. Protein: CASRGYTGPNTGELFF.

A few counts support this clone. The V and J genes are TRBV7-2 and TRBJ2-7; possibly TRBD2 for D (6 bases). Germline V gene data show CDR1 as SGHTA and CDR2 as FQGNSA. CDR3 length: 13 amino acids. V gave up 5 bases and J gave up 0 bases, with 8 bases separating them. DNA of the CDR3: TGTGCCAGCAGCATCGGGAGCTCCTACGAGCAGTACTTC. This codes for CASSIGSSYEQYF.

A few counts support this clone. The gene calls are TRBV7-2 and TRBJ1-2; 8 nucleotides align to TRBD1. This CDR3 region has 14 residues. Germline V gene sequence: CDR1 SGHTA, CDR2 FQGNSA. V lost 2 bases to trimming and J lost 4 bases; unmatched junction nucleotides: 3. The CDR3 DNA sequence: TGTGCCAGCAGCTTACAGGGGGCGGGCTATGGCTACACCTTC. Translation: CASSLQGAGYGYTF. Using reference TRBV7-2 and TRBJ1-2 for the parts outside the CDR3, the full variable domain is GAGVSQSPSNKVTEKGKDVELRCDPISGHTALYWYRQSLGQGLEFLIYFQGNSAPDKSGLPSDRFSAERTGGSVSTLTIQRTQQEDSAVYLCASSLQGAGYGYTFGSGTRLTVV.

V is TRBV6-6 and J is TRBJ2-7; 7 nucleotides match TRBD1. The CDR3 consists of 14 residues. Germline V gene sequence: CDR1 MNHNY, CDR2 SVGAGI (reference sequence). With V trimmed by 2 bases and J by 2 bases, 3 bases remained unmatched. In DNA form, the CDR3 reads TGTGCCAGCAGTTACCGGGACAGACCCTACGAGCAGTACTTC. Translated: CASSYRDRPYEQYF.

The CDR3 DNA reads TGTGCCAGCAGACCGGACAGGGGTCTAGCTAACTATGGCTACACCTTC. Amino acid sequence: CASRPDRGLANYGYTF. The chain uses TRBV7-9 and TRBJ1-2; the match to TRBD1 covers 9 bases. The CDR3 has 16 residues. CDR1 and CDR2 from the germline V gene are SEHNR and FQNEAQ (reference sequence). The trim removed 6 bases at V and 0 bases at J, leaving 8 bases unmatched.

The CDR3 DNA reads TGTGCCAGCAGTTACTCCGGACACCGCTCCTACGAGCAGTACTTC. This sequence encodes CASSYSGHRSYEQYF. This chain links TRBV6-5 with TRBJ2-7; D might be TRBD1 (5 bases). The CDR3 length is 15 residues. V was pared by 0 bases and J by 0 bases, with 9 bases between. Germline CDR1 reads MNHEY; CDR2 reads SVGAGI.

This clone has only a few counts. The V and J genes are TRBV5-4 and TRBJ1-4, with D unresolved. Germline V gene lookup returns CDR1 SGHNT and CDR2 YYREEE (reference sequence). CDR3 length: 15 residues. The V end was cut by 0 bases, the J end by 0 bases, with 6 bases between. CDR3 nucleotide sequence: TGTGCCAGCAGCTTGGTCGGGGCAACTAATGAAAAACTGTTTTTT. This codes for CASSLVGATNEKLFF.

The sample holds a few counts of this clone. This sequence joins TRBV5-1 and TRBJ2-7, with D hard to call. CDR1 and CDR2 (germline): SGHRS, YFSETQ. CDR3 size: 14 residues. V dropped 2 bases and J dropped 2 bases, with 11 bases sitting between them. CDR3 amino acids: CASSLPDGPYEQYF. DNA of the CDR3: TGCGCCAGCAGCTTACCGGACGGACCCTACGAGCAGTACTTC.

The chain is built from TRBV5-1 and TRBJ1-4; D unresolved. Germline V gives CDR1 SGHRS, CDR2 YFSETQ. The CDR3 runs 15 residues. V shed 0 bases and J shed 0 bases, with 6 bases lying between them. In nucleotides, the CDR3 is TGCGCCAGCAGCTTGGTCTTTGCAACTAATGAAAAACTGTTTTTT. Translating it yields CASSLVFATNEKLFF.

The DNA for the CDR3 is TGCAGCGTTCAAGTCAGCTCTGGAAACACCATATATTTT. This gives the protein CSVQVSSGNTIYF. The rearrangement joins TRBV29-1 to TRBJ1-3, with unresolved D. V lost 5 bases and J 0 bases, leaving 8 bases between the germline ends. The CDR3 is made up of 13 amino acids. Germline CDR1 and CDR2: SQVTM and ANQGSEA.

V gene TRBV6-1 combines with J gene TRBJ2-7; D remains ambiguous. With 10 bases removed from V and 5 bases from J, the gap between germline ends came to 9 bases. From germline, CDR1 is MNHNS and CDR2 SASEGT. This CDR3 is built from 10 residues. The CDR3 sequence: CAITRNEQYF. The CDR3 DNA sequence: TGTGCCATCACTCGCAACGAGCAGTACTTC.

V is TRBV7-2 and J is TRBJ1-5; no firm D call. The CDR3 spans 14 residues. The germline V and J ends were trimmed by 5 bases and 6 bases, with 14 bases remaining between them. Looked up from germline, CDR1 is SGHTA and CDR2 is FQGNSA. The CDR3 region is CASSTGPNTQPQHF. CDR3 DNA: TGTGCCAGCAGCACCGGGCCTAACACTCAGCCCCAGCATTTT.